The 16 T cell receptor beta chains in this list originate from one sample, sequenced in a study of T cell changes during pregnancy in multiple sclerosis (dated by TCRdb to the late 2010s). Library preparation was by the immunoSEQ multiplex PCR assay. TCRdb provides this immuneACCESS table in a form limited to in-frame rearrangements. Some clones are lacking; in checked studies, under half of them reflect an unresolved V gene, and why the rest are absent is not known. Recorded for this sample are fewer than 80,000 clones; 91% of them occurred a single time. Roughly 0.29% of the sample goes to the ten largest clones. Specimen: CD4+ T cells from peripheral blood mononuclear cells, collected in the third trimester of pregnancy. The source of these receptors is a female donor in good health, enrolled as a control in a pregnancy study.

CDR3 region: CSVEEGGTDTQYF. CDR3 coding DNA: TGCAGCGTTGAGGAGGGTGGCACAGATACGCAGTATTTT. This chain joins TRBV29-1 and TRBJ2-3; D possibly corresponds to TRBD2 (6 bases). The CDR3 contains 13 residues. Looked up from germline, CDR1 is SQVTM and CDR2 is ANQGSEA. The ends were cut back, 3 bases at V and 1 base at J, with 8 bases in the middle.

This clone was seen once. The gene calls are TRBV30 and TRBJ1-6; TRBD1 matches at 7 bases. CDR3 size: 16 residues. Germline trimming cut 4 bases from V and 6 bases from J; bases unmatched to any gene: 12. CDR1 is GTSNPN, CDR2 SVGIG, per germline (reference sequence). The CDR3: CAWIRNSGQFNSPLHF. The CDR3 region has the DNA TGTGCCTGGATACGGAATTCGGGACAGTTTAATTCACCCCTCCACTTT.

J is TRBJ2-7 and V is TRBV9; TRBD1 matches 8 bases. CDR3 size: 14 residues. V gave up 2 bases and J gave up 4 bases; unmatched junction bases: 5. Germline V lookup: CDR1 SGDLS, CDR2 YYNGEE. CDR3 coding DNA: TGTGCCAGCAGCGTCCAGGGGGCCGAGTACGAGCAGTACTTC. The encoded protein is CASSVQGAEYEQYF. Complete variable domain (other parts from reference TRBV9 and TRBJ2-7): DSGVTQTPKHLITATGQRVTLRCSPRSGDLSVYWYQQSLDQGLQFLIQYYNGEERAKGNILERFSAQQFPDLHSELNLSSLELGDSALYFCASSVQGAEYEQYFGPGTRLTVT.

This CDR3 reads CASQDNPNYGYTF. CDR3 nucleotides: TGTGCCAGCCAGGACAACCCTAACTATGGCTACACCTTC. V usage is TRBV19 and J usage is TRBJ1-2, with TRBD1 as a possible D gene (5 bases). Trimming stripped 9 bases from V and 0 bases from J, with 11 bases between. CDR1 is LNHDA and CDR2 is SQIVND in the germline V gene (reference sequence). The CDR3 covers 13 residues.

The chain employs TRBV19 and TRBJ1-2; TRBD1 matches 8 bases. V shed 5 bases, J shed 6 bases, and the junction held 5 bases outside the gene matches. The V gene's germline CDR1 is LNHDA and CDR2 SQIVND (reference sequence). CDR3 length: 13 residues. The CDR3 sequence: CASSPQGADGYTF. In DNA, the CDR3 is TGTGCCAGTAGTCCCCAGGGGGCCGATGGCTACACCTTC.

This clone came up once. The CDR3 DNA reads as TGTGCCAGCAGTTACTCGATTACAGGGTTGCCAGATACGCAGTATTTT. Translation gives CASSYSITGLPDTQYF. The rearrangement uses TRBV6-6 and TRBJ2-3, with D tentatively TRBD1 (6 bases). The CDR3 is 16 residues long. The germline V gene encodes CDR1 MNHNY and CDR2 SVGAGI (reference sequence). V was trimmed by 0 bases and J by 4 bases, leaving 14 bases between them.

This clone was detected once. The CDR3 reads CASSTQGHQPQHF. The CDR3 DNA sequence: TGTGCCAGCAGCACACAGGGACATCAGCCCCAGCATTTT. The chain combines TRBV5-4 with TRBJ1-5, with D perhaps matching TRBD1 (6 bases). Trimming took off 4 bases at V and 5 bases at J, with 10 bases between the two ends. Germline CDR1 is SGHNT and CDR2 is YYREEE (reference sequence). The CDR3 contains 13 residues.

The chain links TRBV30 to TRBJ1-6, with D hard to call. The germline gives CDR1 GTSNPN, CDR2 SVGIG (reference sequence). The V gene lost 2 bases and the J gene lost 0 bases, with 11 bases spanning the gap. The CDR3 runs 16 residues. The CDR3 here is CAWSLLASSYNSPLHF. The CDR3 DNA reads TGTGCCTGGAGTCTCCTCGCGAGCTCCTATAATTCACCCCTCCACTTT.

CDR3 nucleotide sequence: TGTGCCAGCAGTGGGCAAGGATCCGGGACAGGGGTGTTAAAACTGTTTTTT. This translates into CASSGQGSGTGVLKLFF. V usage is TRBV6-1 and J usage is TRBJ1-4, with TRBD1 matching 10 bases. V dropped 4 bases and J dropped 10; count of bases not matched to a gene: 15. Germline V lookup: CDR1 MNHNS, CDR2 SASEGT. The CDR3 spans 17 residues.

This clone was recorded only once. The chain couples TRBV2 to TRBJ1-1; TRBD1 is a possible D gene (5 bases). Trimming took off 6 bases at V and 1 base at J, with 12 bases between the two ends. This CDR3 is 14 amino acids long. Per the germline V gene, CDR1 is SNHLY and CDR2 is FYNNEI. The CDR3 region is CASRDKTANTEAFF. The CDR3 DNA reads TGTGCCAGCAGAGATAAGACAGCGAACACTGAAGCTTTCTTT. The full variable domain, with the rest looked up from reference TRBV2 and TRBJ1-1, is EPEVTQTPSHQVTQMGQEVILRCVPISNHLYFYWYRQILGQKVEFLVSFYNNEISEKSEIFDDQFSVERPDGSNFTLKIRSTKLEDSAMYFCASRDKTANTEAFFGQGTRLTVV.

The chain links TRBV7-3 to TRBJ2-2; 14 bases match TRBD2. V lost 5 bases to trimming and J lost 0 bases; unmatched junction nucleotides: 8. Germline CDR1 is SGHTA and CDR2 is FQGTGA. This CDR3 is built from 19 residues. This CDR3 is CASSPIRGLAGANTGELFF. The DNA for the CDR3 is TGTGCCAGCAGCCCAATCCGGGGACTAGCGGGGGCGAACACCGGGGAGCTGTTTTTT.

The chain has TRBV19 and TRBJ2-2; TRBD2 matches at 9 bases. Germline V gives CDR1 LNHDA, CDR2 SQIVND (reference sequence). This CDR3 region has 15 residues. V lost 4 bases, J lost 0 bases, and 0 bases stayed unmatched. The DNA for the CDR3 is TGTGCCAGTAGTACTAGCGGGGCGAACACCGGGGAGCTGTTTTTT. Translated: CASSTSGANTGELFF.

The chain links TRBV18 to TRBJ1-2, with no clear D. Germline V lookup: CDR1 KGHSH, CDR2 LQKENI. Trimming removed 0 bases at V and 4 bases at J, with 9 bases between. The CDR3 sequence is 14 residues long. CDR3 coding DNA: TGTGCCAGCTCACCACCGACGGAGACCTATGGCTACACCTTC. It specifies CASSPPTETYGYTF.

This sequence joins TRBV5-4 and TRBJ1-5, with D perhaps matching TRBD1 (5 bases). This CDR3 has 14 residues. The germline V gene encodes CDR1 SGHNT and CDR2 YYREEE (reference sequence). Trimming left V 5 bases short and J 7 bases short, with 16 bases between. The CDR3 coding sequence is TGTGCCAGCAGTGGGTTCGGGTCAGGGCAGCCCCAGCATTTT. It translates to CASSGFGSGQPQHF.

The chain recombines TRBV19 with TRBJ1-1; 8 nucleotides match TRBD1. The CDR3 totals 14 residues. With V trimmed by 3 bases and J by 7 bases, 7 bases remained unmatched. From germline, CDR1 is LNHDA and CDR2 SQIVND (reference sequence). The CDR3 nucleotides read TGTGCCAGTAGTATTGTGCAGGGGGCTAGTGAAGCTTTCTTT. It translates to CASSIVQGASEAFF.

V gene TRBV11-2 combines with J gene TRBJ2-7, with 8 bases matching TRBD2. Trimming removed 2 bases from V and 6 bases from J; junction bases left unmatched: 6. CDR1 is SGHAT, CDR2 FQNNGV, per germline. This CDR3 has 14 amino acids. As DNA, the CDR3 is TGTGCCAGCAGCTTACTAACGGGGGGGCGCGAGCAGTACTTC. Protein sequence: CASSLLTGGREQYF.